Sequencing of this TCR beta chain was carried out in a study of shared clonotypes between healthy human individuals. Background on the study: Three plates were used per donor for CD4 naive, three for CD4 memory, two for CD8 naive and one for CD8 memory.

V was clipped by 7 bases and J by 7 bases; unmatched bases: 15. The CDR3 contains 16 residues. Germline CDR1 and CDR2: MDHEN and SYDVKM. Donors comprised healthy HIV-negative adults lacking recent acute infections or vaccinations. Authors' processing steps: With immunoSEQ giving junction-only sequences and no quality scores, filtering differed. TCRdb's table, derived via immunoSEQ multiplex PCR, lists solely in-frame clones and lacks some. Clone size and the V and J calls come from that table; the DNA yielded D and trimming. The sample has about 320,000 clones, about nine tenths seen once. This TCR was recovered from a man aged 18 to 29 in good health. What was sequenced was memory CD8+ T cells sorted from blood. Subset: CD45RO+ cells pooled with CCR7-negative TemRA cells. The chain couples TRBV28 to TRBJ1-5, with TRBD1 matching 8 bases. This chain's CDR3 is CASTTEEDRVDQPQHF. The DNA for the CDR3 is TGTGCCAGCACCACGGAAGAGGACAGGGTGGACCAGCCCCAGCATTTT.